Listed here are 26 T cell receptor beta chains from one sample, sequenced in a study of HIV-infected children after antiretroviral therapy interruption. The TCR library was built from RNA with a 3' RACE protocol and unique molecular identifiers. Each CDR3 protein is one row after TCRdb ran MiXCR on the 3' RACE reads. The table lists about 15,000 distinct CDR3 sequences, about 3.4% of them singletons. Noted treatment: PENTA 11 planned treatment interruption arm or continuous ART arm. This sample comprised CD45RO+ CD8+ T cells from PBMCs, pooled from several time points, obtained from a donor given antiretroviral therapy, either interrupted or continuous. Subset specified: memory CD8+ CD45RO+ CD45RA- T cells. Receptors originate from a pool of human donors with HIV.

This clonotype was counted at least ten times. CDR3 residues: CSARDRGTGQYF. The DNA for the CDR3 is TGCAGTGCTAGAGATCGAGGTACGGGGCAGTACTTC. The J gene is TRBJ2-7, the V gene TRBV20-1, with D unresolved. CDR1 and CDR2 from the germline V gene are DFQATT and SNEGSKA (reference sequence). The CDR3 loop spans 12 amino acids. Trimming removed 0 bases at V and 9 bases at J, with 12 bases between.

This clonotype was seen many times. The CDR3 DNA reads as TGTGCCAGCAGTGAAAGGGGTACAGGGGGCACTGAAGCTTTCTTT. It translates to CASSERGTGGTEAFF. The gene calls are TRBV6-4 and TRBJ1-1; 8 nucleotides agree with TRBD1. Germline-derived CDR1 and CDR2 are MRHNA and SNTAGT. This CDR3 has 15 residues. After removal of 3 bases from V and 4 bases from J, the junction contained 7 bases not matched to a gene.

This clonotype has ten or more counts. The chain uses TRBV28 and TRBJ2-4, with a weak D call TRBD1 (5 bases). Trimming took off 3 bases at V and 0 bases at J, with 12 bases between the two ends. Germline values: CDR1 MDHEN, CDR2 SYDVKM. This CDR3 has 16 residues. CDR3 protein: CASSLGQGLAKNIQYF. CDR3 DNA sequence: TGTGCCAGCAGTTTGGGGCAGGGCCTAGCCAAAAACATTCAGTACTTC.

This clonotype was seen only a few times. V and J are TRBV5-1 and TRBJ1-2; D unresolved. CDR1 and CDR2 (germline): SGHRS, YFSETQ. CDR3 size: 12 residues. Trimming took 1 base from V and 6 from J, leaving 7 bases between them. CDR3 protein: CASSLTADGYTF. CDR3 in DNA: TGCGCCAGCAGCTTGACAGCTGATGGCTACACCTTC. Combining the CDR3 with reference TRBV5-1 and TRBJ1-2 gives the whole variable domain KAGVTQTPRYLIKTRGQQVTLSCSPISGHRSVSWYQQTPGQGLQFLFEYFSETQRNKGNFPGRFSGRQFSNSRSEMNVSTLELGDSALYLCASSLTADGYTFGSGTRLTVV.

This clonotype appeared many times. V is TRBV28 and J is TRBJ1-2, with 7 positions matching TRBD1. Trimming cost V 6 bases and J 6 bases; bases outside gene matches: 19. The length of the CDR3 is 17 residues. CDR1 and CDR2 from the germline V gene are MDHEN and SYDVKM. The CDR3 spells CASSPTGTGNGLDGYTF. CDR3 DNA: TGTGCCAGCAGCCCGACAGGGACGGGAAACGGGTTAGATGGCTACACCTTC.

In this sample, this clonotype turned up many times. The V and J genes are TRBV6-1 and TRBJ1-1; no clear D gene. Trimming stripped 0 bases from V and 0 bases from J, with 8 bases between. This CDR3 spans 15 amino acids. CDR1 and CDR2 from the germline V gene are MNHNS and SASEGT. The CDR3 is CASSEAAPMNTEAFF. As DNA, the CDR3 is TGTGCCAGCAGTGAAGCGGCACCAATGAACACTGAAGCTTTCTTT.

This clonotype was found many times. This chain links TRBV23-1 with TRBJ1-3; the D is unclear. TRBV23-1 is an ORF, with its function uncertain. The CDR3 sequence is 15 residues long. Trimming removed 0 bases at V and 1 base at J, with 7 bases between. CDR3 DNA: TGCGCCAGCAGTCAATCGAGAGAATCTGGAAACACCATATATTTT. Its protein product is CASSQSRESGNTIYF.

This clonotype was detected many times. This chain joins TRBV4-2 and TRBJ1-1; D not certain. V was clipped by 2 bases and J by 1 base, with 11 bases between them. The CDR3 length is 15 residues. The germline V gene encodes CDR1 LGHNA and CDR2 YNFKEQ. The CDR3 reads CASSQRERQNTEAFF. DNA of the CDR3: TGTGCCAGCAGCCAAAGAGAGAGGCAGAACACTGAAGCTTTCTTT.

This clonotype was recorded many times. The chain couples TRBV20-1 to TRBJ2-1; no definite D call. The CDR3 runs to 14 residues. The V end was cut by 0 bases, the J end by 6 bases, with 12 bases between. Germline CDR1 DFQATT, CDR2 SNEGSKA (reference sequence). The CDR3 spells CSARDLADFNEQFF. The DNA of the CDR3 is TGCAGTGCTAGAGATTTGGCGGATTTCAATGAGCAGTTCTTC.

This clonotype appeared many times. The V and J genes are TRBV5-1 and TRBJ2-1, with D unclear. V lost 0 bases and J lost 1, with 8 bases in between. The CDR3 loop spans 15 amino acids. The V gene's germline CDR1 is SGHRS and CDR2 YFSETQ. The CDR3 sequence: CASSLADGSYNEQFF. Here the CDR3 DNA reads TGCGCCAGCAGCTTGGCAGACGGTTCCTACAATGAGCAGTTCTTC.

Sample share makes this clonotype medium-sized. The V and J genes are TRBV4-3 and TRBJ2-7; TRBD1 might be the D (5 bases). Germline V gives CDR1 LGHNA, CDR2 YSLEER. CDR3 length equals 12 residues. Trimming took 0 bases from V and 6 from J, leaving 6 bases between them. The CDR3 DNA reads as TGCGCCAGCAGCCAAGATGGGGCCGAGCAGTACTTC. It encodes CASSQDGAEQYF.

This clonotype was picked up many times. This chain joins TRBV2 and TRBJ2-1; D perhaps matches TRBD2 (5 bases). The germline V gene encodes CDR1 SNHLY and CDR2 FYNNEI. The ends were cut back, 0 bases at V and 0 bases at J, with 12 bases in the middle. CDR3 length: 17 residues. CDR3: CASSEAVLASSYNEQFF. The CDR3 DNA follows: TGTGCCAGCAGTGAAGCGGTCCTAGCCAGCTCCTACAATGAGCAGTTCTTC.

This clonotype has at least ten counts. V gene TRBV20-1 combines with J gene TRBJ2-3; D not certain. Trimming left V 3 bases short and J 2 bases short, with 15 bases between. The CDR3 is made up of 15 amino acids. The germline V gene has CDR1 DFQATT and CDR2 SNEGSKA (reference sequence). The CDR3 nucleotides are TGCAGTGCTAGGGCACCGGGTTGGGACACAGATACGCAGTATTTT. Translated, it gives CSARAPGWDTDTQYF.

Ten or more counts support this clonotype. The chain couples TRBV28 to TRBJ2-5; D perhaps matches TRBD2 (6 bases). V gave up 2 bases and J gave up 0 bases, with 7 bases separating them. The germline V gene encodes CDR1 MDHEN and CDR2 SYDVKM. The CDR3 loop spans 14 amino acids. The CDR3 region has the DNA TGTGCCAGCAGTTTACGGGGGTACCAAGAGACCCAGTACTTC. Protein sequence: CASSLRGYQETQYF.

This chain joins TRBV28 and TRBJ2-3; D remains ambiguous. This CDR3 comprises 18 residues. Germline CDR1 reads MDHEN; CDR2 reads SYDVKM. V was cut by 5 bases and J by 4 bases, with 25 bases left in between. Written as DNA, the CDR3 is TGTGCCAGCAGTCCAAACGAGAGAGGAAATTCTTACCCAGATACGCAGTATTTT. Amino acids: CASSPNERGNSYPDTQYF.

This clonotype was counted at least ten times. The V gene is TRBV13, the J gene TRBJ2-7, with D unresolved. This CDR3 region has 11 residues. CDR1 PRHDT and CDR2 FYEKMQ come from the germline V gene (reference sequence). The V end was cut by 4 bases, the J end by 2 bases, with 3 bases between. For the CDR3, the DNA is TGTGCCAGCAGCTCCGCCTACGAGCAGTACTTC. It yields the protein CASSSAYEQYF. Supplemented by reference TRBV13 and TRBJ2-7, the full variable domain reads AAGVIQSPRHLIKEKRETATLKCYPIPRHDTVYWYQQGPGQDPQFLISFYEKMQSDKGSIPDRFSAQQFSDYHSELNMSSLELGDSALYFCASSSAYEQYFGPGTRLTVT.

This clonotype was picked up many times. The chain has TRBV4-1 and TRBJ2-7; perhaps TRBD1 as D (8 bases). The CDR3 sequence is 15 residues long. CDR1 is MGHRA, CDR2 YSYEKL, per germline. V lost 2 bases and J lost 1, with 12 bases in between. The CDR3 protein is CASSQLQGGSYEQYF. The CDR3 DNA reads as TGCGCCAGCAGCCAACTACAGGGGGGGTCCTACGAGCAGTACTTC.

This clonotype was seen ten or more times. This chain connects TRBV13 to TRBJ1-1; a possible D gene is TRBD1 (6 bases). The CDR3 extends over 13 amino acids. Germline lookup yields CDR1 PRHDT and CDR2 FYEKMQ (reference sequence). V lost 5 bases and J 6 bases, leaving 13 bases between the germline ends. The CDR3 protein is CASSTGGGPEAFF. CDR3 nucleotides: TGTGCCAGCAGCACGGGGGGGGGGCCTGAAGCTTTCTTT.

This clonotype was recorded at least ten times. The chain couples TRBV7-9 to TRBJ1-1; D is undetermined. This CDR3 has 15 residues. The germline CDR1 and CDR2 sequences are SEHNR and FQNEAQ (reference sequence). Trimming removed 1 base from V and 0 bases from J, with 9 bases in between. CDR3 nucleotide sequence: TGTGCCAGCAGCTTAGGGGAAGGGATGAACACTGAAGCTTTCTTT. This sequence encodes CASSLGEGMNTEAFF.

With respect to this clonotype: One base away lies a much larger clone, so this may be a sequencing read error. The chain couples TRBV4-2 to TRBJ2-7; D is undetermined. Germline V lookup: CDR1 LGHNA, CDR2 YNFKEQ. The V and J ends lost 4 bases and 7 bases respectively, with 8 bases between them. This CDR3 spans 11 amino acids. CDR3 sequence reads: CASSLLNEQYF. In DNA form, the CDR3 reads TGTGCCAGCAGCCTCCTCAATGAGCAGTACTTC.

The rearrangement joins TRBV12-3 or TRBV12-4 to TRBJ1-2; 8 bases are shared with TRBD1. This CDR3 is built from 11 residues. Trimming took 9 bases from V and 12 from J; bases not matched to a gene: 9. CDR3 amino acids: CASKTGAFHTF. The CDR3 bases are TGTGCCAGTAAGACAGGGGCTTTTCACACCTTC.

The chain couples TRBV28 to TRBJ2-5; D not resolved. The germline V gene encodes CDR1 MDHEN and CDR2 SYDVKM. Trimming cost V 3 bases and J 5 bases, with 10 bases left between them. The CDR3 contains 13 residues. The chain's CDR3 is CASSFGSRETQYF. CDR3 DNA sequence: TGTGCCAGCAGTTTTGGGTCCCGGGAGACCCAGTACTTC.

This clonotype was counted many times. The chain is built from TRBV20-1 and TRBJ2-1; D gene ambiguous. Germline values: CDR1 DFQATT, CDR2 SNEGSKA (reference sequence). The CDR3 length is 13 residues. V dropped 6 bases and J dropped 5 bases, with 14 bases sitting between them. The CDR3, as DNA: TGCAGTGCCCGATTAGGAACTCACAATGAGCAGTTCTTC. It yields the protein CSARLGTHNEQFF.

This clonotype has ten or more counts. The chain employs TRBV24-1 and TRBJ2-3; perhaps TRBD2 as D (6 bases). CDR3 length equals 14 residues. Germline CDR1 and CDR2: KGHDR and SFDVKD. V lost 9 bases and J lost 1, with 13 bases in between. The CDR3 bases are TGTGCCACCGGAGGGTCCACCCGCACAGATACGCAGTATTTT. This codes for CATGGSTRTDTQYF.

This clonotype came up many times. Here the CDR3 reads CASSLAGVSTGELFF. The CDR3 DNA follows: TGTGCCAGCAGCTTAGCGGGGGTGTCGACCGGGGAGCTGTTTTTT. The V call is TRBV7-3, the J call TRBJ2-2; 7 bases agree with TRBD2. With V trimmed by 2 bases and J by 5 bases, 5 bases remained unmatched. Germline V CDR1 and CDR2: SGHTA, FQGTGA. The CDR3 loop spans 15 amino acids.

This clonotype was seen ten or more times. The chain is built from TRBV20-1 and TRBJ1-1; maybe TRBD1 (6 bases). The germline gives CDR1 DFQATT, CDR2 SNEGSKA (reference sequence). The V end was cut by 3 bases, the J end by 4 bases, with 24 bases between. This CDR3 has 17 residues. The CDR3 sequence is CSASPPGVGARGTEAFF. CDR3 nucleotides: TGCAGTGCTAGTCCCCCTGGCGTGGGGGCTCGGGGCACTGAAGCTTTCTTT.